This T cell receptor beta chain emerged from a study of blood T cell repertoires in COVID-19. As processed by the authors: Amplification of reference gene primers provided the estimated nucleated cell counts. Here immunoSEQ multiplex PCR was the method, and the copy in TCRdb shows in-frame clones only, minus some. That table gives V, J and clone size, and the DNA gave D and trimming. The sample records 15,000 to 20,000 clones, about 90% being singletons. The sequencing sample was made of peripheral blood. This TCR came from a human donor in a cohort sampled during active COVID-19.

CDR3: CASSPTGTRETQYF. The CDR3 coding sequence is TGTGCCAGCTCACCAACGGGGACACGGGAGACCCAGTACTTC. The rearrangement uses TRBV18 and TRBJ2-5; D may be TRBD1 (6 bases). Germline CDR1 is KGHSH and CDR2 is LQKENI. V dropped 2 bases and J dropped 5 bases, with 12 bases sitting between them. The CDR3 has 14 amino acids.